In its sample, the clone carrying this T cell receptor beta chain ranks as medium-sized. The sample belongs to a study of HIV-infected patients and healthy controls. Follow-up blood was drawn about 14 weeks, roughly three months, after antiretroviral therapy began. All unsorted peripheral T cells were captured because whole blood was used without fractionation. The CDR3 is 12 residues long. Germline loops: CDR1 ENHRY, CDR2 SYGVKD. Trimming stripped 5 bases from V and 1 base from J, with 5 bases between. cDNA was made from approximately 500 ng RNA using alpha and beta constant primers. Separate chain-specific third strand synthesis with multiplexing indices produced the alpha and beta libraries. Using its own MiXCR run on the 5' RACE reads, TCRdb lists one record per CDR3 protein. The sample shows about 6,600 distinct CDR3 sequences, 7.5% to 10% of them seen only once.

J is TRBJ1-1 and V is TRBV10-3; D gene unclear. This TCR came from an adult with HIV infection. The input for sequencing was blood, taken during antiretroviral therapy. The CDR3 is CAISSWNTEAFF. DNA of the CDR3: TGTGCCATCAGTTCTTGGAACACTGAAGCTTTCTTT.